The 18 T cell receptor beta chains presented below share a single source sample, sequenced in a study of regulatory T cells in long-lasting Graves disease. Time point of the sample: persistent/refractory GD, antithyroid drugs over 5 years with positive TRAb. RNA extracted from PBMCs served as the sequencing template. CDR3-region Arm-PCR and iRepertoire HTBI primers produced the TCR beta libraries. TCRdb re-called the multiplex PCR reads through MiXCR, storing one row per CDR3 protein. The sample contains approximately 440,000 distinct CDR3 sequences, about 25% of which appear only once. The specimen comprised peripheral blood mononuclear cells (PBMCs), sampled when the disease was refractory, from a patient treated with antithyroid drugs. The receptors were sampled from a female donor with Graves disease.

The J gene is TRBJ1-2, the V gene TRBV19; D is ambiguous. CDR1 is LNHDA and CDR2 is SQIVND in the germline V gene (reference sequence). This CDR3 has 13 amino acids. Trimming shortened V by 6 bases and J by 6 bases, and 14 bases separated the two germline ends. DNA for the CDR3: TGTGCCAGTAGAGGCAGCCTGGATCATGGCTACACCTTC. Its protein product is CASRGSLDHGYTF.

A single count supports this clonotype. This may be a read error, as it is one base from a much larger clone. This chain links TRBV28 with TRBJ1-5; no firm D call. The ends were cut back, 4 bases at V and 2 bases at J, with 15 bases in the middle. The CDR3 loop spans 16 amino acids. Germline V gene lookup returns CDR1 MDHEN and CDR2 SYDVKM. The CDR3 protein is CASSSLAAGGNQPQHF. The DNA for the CDR3 is TGTGCCAGCAGTTCGTTGGCGGCCGGCGGCAATCAGCCCCAGCATTTT.

The rearrangement links TRBV28 to TRBJ1-1, with 9 bases identical to TRBD1. Germline-derived CDR1 and CDR2 are MDHEN and SYDVKM. The trim removed 4 bases at V and 8 bases at J, leaving 14 bases unmatched. This CDR3 comprises 16 residues. CDR3 residues: CASSSPPGQGSLEAFF. DNA of the CDR3: TGTGCCAGCAGTTCCCCCCCGGGACAGGGTTCCCTCGAAGCTTTCTTT. Looking up the rest from reference TRBV28 and TRBJ1-1 gives the full variable domain: DVKVTQSSRYLVKRTGEKVFLECVQDMDHENMFWYRQDPGLGLRLIYFSYDVKMKEKGDIPEGYSVSREKKERFSLILESASTNQTSMYLCASSSPPGQGSLEAFFGQGTRLTVV.

This clonotype showed up just once. The chain employs TRBV7-8 and TRBJ1-5; TRBD1 might be the D (5 bases). Germline V gene lookup returns CDR1 SGHVS and CDR2 FQNEAQ. Trimming took 1 base from V and 3 from J, leaving 10 bases between them. The CDR3 has 15 amino acids. CDR3 bases: TGTGCCAGCAGCTTAGTTGAAGGGGTCAATCAGCCCCAGCATTTT. Amino acids: CASSLVEGVNQPQHF.

This clonotype was seen only a few times. This chain connects TRBV28 to TRBJ2-3, with 13 bases that match TRBD2. The CDR3 spans 21 residues. CDR1 and CDR2 from the germline V gene are MDHEN and SYDVKM. V shed 1 base and J 4 bases; nucleotides not matched to a gene: 17. The CDR3 DNA follows: TGTGCCAGCAGTTTATACCCCATTGGGACTAGCGGGAAACGCTTGGCAGATACGCAGTATTTT. Translating gives CASSLYPIGTSGKRLADTQYF.

V gene TRBV13 combines with J gene TRBJ2-7; D is tentatively TRBD1 or TRBD2 (5 bases each). V dropped 5 bases and J dropped 2 bases, with 10 bases sitting between them. Germline values: CDR1 PRHDT, CDR2 FYEKMQ (reference sequence). There are 13 residues in the CDR3. The CDR3 bases are TGTGCCAGCAGCGCCGAGGGGACCTACGAGCAGTACTTC. Its protein product is CASSAEGTYEQYF.

This clonotype was detected ten times or more. This chain joins TRBV7-9 and TRBJ1-4, with D hard to call. The CDR3 spans 15 residues. V was pared by 1 base and J by 3 bases, with 9 bases between. Germline CDR1 SEHNR, CDR2 FQNEAQ (reference sequence). CDR3 DNA sequence: TGTGCCAGCAGCTTAGGGGCAGGCCCTAATGAAAAACTGTTTTTT. Encoded protein: CASSLGAGPNEKLFF.

Comments on this clonotype: At one end the junction does not follow the germline gene, possibly because of a read error. This rearrangement joins TRBV18 to TRBJ1-1; tentatively, D is TRBD1 (5 bases). Looked up from germline, CDR1 is KGHSH and CDR2 is LQKENI. CDR3 length: 15 residues. This CDR3 reads CASSPSKGTGTGAFF. The CDR3 DNA reads as TGTGCCAGCTCACCATCTAAGGGGACCGGGACTGGAGCTTTCTTT.

The chain uses TRBV5-1 and TRBJ2-5, with TRBD2 matching over 7 bases. Germline CDR1 is SGHRS and CDR2 is YFSETQ. The trim removed 5 bases at V and 1 base at J, leaving 11 bases unmatched. The CDR3 spans 16 residues. In DNA, the CDR3 is TGCGCCAGCAGATCCGCAGCGGGCGGGAGCCAAGAGACCCAGTACTTC. It yields the protein CASRSAAGGSQETQYF.

This clonotype has at least ten counts. The chain's CDR3 is CAWSRQGIDTGELFF. CDR3 sequence (DNA): TGTGCCTGGAGTAGACAGGGGATCGACACCGGGGAGCTGTTTTTT. The J gene is TRBJ2-2, the V gene TRBV30; 8 positions agree with TRBD1. The germline V gene encodes CDR1 GTSNPN and CDR2 SVGIG (reference sequence). This CDR3 has 15 amino acids. J gave up 3 bases and V 2 bases, and 5 bases lay outside the gene matches.

This clonotype has more than one count but fewer than ten. V usage is TRBV12-3 or TRBV12-4 and J usage is TRBJ1-2, with 9 bases matching TRBD1. This CDR3 region has 18 residues. V was pared by 5 bases and J by 3 bases, with 16 bases of the junction left unmatched. CDR3 sequence reads: CASSEPGQGLSWDYGYTF. The CDR3, as DNA: TGTGCCAGCAGTGAACCGGGACAGGGATTATCGTGGGACTATGGCTACACCTTC.

This clonotype was picked up many times. The rearrangement joins TRBV28 to TRBJ1-1; the match to TRBD1 covers 11 bases. The V gene end was trimmed by 3 bases and the J gene end by 5 bases; junction bases not matched to a gene: 5. Germline values: CDR1 MDHEN, CDR2 SYDVKM. This CDR3 region has 15 residues. CDR3 DNA sequence: TGTGCCAGCAGTTTGGGAGGACAGGGGGCAACTGAAGCTTTCTTT. Protein product: CASSLGGQGATEAFF.

This clonotype was observed many times. The J gene is TRBJ2-7, the V gene TRBV6-1, with 7 bases lining up with TRBD2. Germline V gives CDR1 MNHNS, CDR2 SASEGT. The CDR3 extends over 14 amino acids. In nucleotides, the CDR3 is TGTGCATCAACTCGGGGGGAGAGGTTCCCCGAGCAGTACTTC. It yields the protein CASTRGERFPEQYF.

This clonotype was picked up a small number of times. This clone may be a read error of a much larger clone one base away. This chain uses TRBV2 with TRBJ1-1; D remains unclear. CDR1 is SNHLY and CDR2 is FYNNEI in the germline V gene. The CDR3 covers 13 residues. CDR3 sequence reads: CAGSVQQNTEAFF. In nucleotides, the CDR3 is TGTGCCGGCAGTGTCCAACAAAACACTGAAGCTTTCTTT.

The chain employs TRBV19 and TRBJ1-5, with a weak D call TRBD1 (5 bases). V lost 8 bases to trimming and J lost 3 bases, with 11 bases between them. Germline loops: CDR1 LNHDA, CDR2 SQIVND (reference sequence). The CDR3 is 13 residues long. The CDR3 sequence: CASALGLNQPQHF. CDR3 nucleotide sequence: TGTGCCAGTGCTTTGGGGCTCAATCAGCCCCAGCATTTT.

The chain couples TRBV11-2 to TRBJ1-4; 7 bases line up with TRBD1. The CDR3 has 15 amino acids. The germline CDR1 and CDR2 sequences are SGHAT and FQNNGV. V shed 5 bases, J shed 7 bases, and the junction held 10 bases outside the gene matches. CDR3 residues: CASSPHTGAGEKLFF. The CDR3 region has the DNA TGTGCCAGCAGCCCCCATACAGGGGCGGGTGAAAAACTGTTTTTT.

There are many counts of this clonotype. This chain joins TRBV11-2 and TRBJ2-5; D call uncertain. Trimming cost V 1 base and J 5 bases, with 11 bases left between them. Germline V gives CDR1 SGHAT, CDR2 FQNNGV. CDR3 length equals 14 residues. CDR3 nucleotide sequence: TGTGCCAGCAGCTTAGGGTGGCTAGGGGAGACCCAGTACTTC. Amino acids: CASSLGWLGETQYF.

In this sample, this clonotype turned up many times. The gene calls are TRBV7-8 and TRBJ1-4; the D is unclear. The ends were cut back, 0 bases at V and 14 bases at J, with 10 bases in the middle. There are 12 residues in the CDR3. Germline CDR1 and CDR2: SGHVS and FQNEAQ. In DNA, the CDR3 is TGTGCCAGCAGCTTAGCGTGGGAGATCCTGTTTTTT. As protein: CASSLAWEILFF.